The rows below give T cell receptor beta chains drawn from one sample of a study of shared T cell receptors in the human thymus. Clones were read by immunoSEQ multiplex PCR, and TCRdb kept only the in-frame ones, dropping some. The sample lists roughly 710,000 clones, 80% to 90% seen once, with approximately 0.01% in the top ten. The same sample was also used in a study of human thymus T cells.

Sequences were obtained from thymocytes. The receptors derive from a girl younger than two with a congenital heart defect. Each CDR3 is given with its conserved first and last residue. Each record gives: D gene, J gene, clone size, V gene, CDR3 DNA, CDR3 protein. A D gene is named only where the DNA matches it firmly. The size field is filled for only some rows; it gives once, few, many or a size class.

>TRBD2|TRBJ2-3|-|TRBV2
TGTGCCAGCAGTGAGTCCGCCCGGGGGGGGGCCGGAGATACGCAGTATTTT
CASSESARGGAGDTQYF
>-|TRBJ1-1|-|TRBV5-6
TGTGCCAGCAGCGCTGCTAGGTGGATGAACACTGAAGCTTTCTTT
CASSAARWMNTEAFF
>-|TRBJ1-4|-|TRBV5-1
TGCGCCAGCAGCTTGGAGGTGGTTCAGGGGCTTGGAAAACTGTTTTTT
CASSLEVVQGLGKLFF
>-|TRBJ1-5|-|TRBV4-3
TGCGCCAGCAGCCAAGATAGGACAGCTAATCAGCCCCAGCATTTT
CASSQDRTANQPQHF
>-|TRBJ2-3|-|TRBV5-4
TGTGCCAGCAGCTTATTACAGTATAGCACAGATACGCAGTATTTT
CASSLLQYSTDTQYF
>TRBD1|TRBJ2-7|-|TRBV7-6
TGTGCCAGCAGCCCTGGACCCCTAACGAGGACAGGCCACCCCTACGAGCAGTACTTC
CASSPGPLTRTGHPYEQYF
>-|TRBJ1-4|-|TRBV10-2
TGCGCCAGCAGTGAGTCGAGGGACTCCTTTAATGAAAAACTGTTTTTT
CASSESRDSFNEKLFF
>TRBD2|TRBJ2-1|-|TRBV7-6
TGTGCCAGCAGCTTAGGTAGCGGGGGGCTCGGCTCCTACAATGAGCAGTTCTTC
CASSLGSGGLGSYNEQFF
>-|TRBJ1-3|once|TRBV13
TGTGCCAGCAGCTTAGGGGGCCCCGGAGGGGGAAACACCATATATTTT
CASSLGGPGGGNTIYF
>-|TRBJ1-2|-|TRBV4-3
TGCGCCAGCAGCCAATCGACAGCTCATGGCTACACCTTC
CASSQSTAHGYTF